This T cell receptor (beta chain) was profiled in a study of T cells after yellow fever vaccination. Overall study results and limits: Contamination of FACS-sorted repertoires by abundant clonotypes from the bulk population could occur. Detected again after the booster were most primary-vaccination clones, at 95% to 96% CD4 and 80% to 90% CD8. It was a weaker secondary response, yet one that peaked faster, at day 5 versus 15.

This clonotype has at least ten counts. What it recognizes is unknown. Germline CDR1 reads ENHRY; CDR2 reads SYGVKD. V dropped 7 bases and J dropped 5; count of bases not matched to a gene: 6. This CDR3 is 15 amino acids long. Universal primer sites and UMIs were introduced during 5'RACE template-switching synthesis of TCR cDNA. TCRdb independently ran MiXCR on the 5' RACE reads; one entry per CDR3 protein. The table lists hundreds of thousands of distinct CDR3 sequences, 3.6% of them singletons, with roughly a quarter in the top ten. Sequencing was performed on PBMCs, taken on the day of the yellow fever booster vaccination. The J gene is TRBJ2-1, the V gene TRBV10-3, with 12 bases aligning to TRBD2. This TCR derives from a man aged 18-30 years who received the YFV17D yellow fever vaccine. This CDR3 is CAIKRRLAGDNEQFF. The CDR3 region has the DNA TGTGCCATCAAAAGGAGACTAGCGGGGGACAATGAGCAGTTCTTC.